This TCR beta chain stems from a study of blood T cell repertoires in COVID-19. In the study overall: Whether acute or convalescent, the COVID-19 samples came from the United States, Italy and Spain. PBMCs, B-cell-depleted T cells, or T cells were the source of the cDNA or gDNA that made up the material.

In the original analysis: Counts of nucleated cells, estimated from reference gene primer amplification, were obtained. TCRdb's table, derived via immunoSEQ multiplex PCR, lists solely in-frame clones and lacks some. V, J and clone size derive from that table, while D and trimming were established from the DNA sequence. The data hold roughly 55,000 clones, with less than 90% observed a single time. This CDR3 has 13 amino acids. The V and J ends lost 4 bases and 2 bases respectively, with 8 bases between them. CDR1 MNHEY and CDR2 SVGAGI come from the germline V gene. The chain employs TRBV6-5 and TRBJ1-1, with D hard to call. The source material was peripheral blood. The TCR was taken from a woman between 55 and 75 years old with acute or convalescent COVID-19. Written as DNA, the CDR3 is TGTGCCAGCAGTTTCGGGTTTAACACTGAAGCTTTCTTT. This gives the protein CASSFGFNTEAFF.